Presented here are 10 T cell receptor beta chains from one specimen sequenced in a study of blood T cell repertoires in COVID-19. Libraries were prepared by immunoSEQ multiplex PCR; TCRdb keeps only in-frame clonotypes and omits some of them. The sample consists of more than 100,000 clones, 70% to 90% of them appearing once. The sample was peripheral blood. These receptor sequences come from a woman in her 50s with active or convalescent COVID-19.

The CDR3 DNA reads as TGCGCCAGCAGCTTGGGCCTAGCGGGAGGCAGGGGGGCCAACGTCCTGACTTTC. As protein: CASSLGLAGGRGANVLTF. V is TRBV5-1 and J is TRBJ2-6; 11 positions agree with TRBD2. This CDR3 is 18 amino acids long. Looked up from germline, CDR1 is SGHRS and CDR2 is YFSETQ. Germline trimming cut 0 bases from V and 4 bases from J; bases unmatched to any gene: 6.

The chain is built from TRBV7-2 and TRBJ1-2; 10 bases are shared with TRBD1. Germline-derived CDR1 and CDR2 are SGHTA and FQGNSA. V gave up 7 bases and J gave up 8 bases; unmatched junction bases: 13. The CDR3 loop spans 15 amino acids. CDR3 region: CASIPQPTGGLGYTF. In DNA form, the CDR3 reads TGTGCCAGCATCCCACAACCGACAGGGGGCTTGGGCTACACCTTC.

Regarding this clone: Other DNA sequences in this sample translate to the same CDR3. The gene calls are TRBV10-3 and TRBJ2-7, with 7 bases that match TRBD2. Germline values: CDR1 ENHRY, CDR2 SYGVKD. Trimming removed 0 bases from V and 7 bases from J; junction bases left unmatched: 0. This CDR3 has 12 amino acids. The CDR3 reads CAISESAGEQYF. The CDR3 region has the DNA TGTGCCATCAGTGAGTCAGCGGGGGAGCAGTACTTC.

The CDR3 DNA reads TGTGCCAGCAGCCTTTTGGAGCGGTACACCGGGGAGCTGTTTTTT. Encoded protein: CASSLLERYTGELFF. The chain links TRBV5-6 to TRBJ2-2, with D possibly TRBD2 on 5 matching bases. The CDR3 length is 15 residues. Trimming removed 4 bases from V and 3 bases from J, with 13 bases in between. CDR1 and CDR2 from the germline V gene are SGHDT and YYEEEE.

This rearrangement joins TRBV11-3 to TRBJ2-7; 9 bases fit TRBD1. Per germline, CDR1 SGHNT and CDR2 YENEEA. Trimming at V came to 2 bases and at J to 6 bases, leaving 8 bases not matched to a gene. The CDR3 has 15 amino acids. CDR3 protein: CASSLRGTGKSEQYF. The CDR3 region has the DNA TGTGCCAGCAGCTTAAGAGGGACAGGGAAGAGCGAGCAGTACTTC.

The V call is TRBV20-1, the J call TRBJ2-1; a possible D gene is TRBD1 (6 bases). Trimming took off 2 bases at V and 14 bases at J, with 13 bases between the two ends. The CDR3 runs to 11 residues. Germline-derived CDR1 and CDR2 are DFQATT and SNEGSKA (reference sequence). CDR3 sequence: CSARRLQGEFF. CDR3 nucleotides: TGCAGTGCTAGAAGGTTACAGGGCGAGTTCTTC.

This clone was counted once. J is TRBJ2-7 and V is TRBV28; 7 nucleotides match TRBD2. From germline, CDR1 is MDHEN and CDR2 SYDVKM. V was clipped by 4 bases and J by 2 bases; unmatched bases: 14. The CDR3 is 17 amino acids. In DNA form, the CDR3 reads TGTGCCAGCAGTTCAACCCTCGGGGGAGGGGCCCCCTACGAGCAGTACTTC. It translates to CASSSTLGGGAPYEQYF.

The DNA for the CDR3 is TGTGCCAGTAGTGAGGACAGGGGGGGAATAGCCAAAAACATTCAGTACTTC. Encoded protein: CASSEDRGGIAKNIQYF. The chain links TRBV19 to TRBJ2-4; 10 bases fit TRBD1. The CDR3 contains 17 residues. Per the germline V gene, CDR1 is LNHDA and CDR2 is SQIVND (reference sequence). V was clipped by 5 bases and J by 0 bases; unmatched bases: 7.

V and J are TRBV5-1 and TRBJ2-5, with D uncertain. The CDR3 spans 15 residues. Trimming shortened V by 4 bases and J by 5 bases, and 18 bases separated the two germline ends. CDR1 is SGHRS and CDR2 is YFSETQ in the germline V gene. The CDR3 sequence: CASSPVGPAEETQYF. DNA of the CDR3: TGCGCCAGCAGCCCAGTGGGCCCGGCAGAGGAGACCCAGTACTTC.

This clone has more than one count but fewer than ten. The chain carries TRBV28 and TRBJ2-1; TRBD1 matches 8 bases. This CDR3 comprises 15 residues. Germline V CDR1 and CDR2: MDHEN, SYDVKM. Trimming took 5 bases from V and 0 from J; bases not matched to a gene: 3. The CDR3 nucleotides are TGTGCCAGCAGTGGCGGGACAGGCTCCTACAATGAGCAGTTCTTC. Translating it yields CASSGGTGSYNEQFF.